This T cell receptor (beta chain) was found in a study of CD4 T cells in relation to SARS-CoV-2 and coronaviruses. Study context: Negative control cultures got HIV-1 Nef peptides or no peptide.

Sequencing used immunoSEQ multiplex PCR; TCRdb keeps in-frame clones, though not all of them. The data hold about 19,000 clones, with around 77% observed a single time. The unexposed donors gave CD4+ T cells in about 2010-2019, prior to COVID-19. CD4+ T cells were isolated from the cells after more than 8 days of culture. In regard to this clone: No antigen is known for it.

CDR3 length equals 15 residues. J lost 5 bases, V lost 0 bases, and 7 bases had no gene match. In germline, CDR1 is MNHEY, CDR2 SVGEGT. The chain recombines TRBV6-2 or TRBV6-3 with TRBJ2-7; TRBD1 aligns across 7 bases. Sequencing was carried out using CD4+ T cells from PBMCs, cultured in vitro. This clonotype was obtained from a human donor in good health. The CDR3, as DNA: TGTGCCAGCAGTTACTCAAACAGGGGTAACCACGAGCAGTACTTC. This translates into CASSYSNRGNHEQYF.